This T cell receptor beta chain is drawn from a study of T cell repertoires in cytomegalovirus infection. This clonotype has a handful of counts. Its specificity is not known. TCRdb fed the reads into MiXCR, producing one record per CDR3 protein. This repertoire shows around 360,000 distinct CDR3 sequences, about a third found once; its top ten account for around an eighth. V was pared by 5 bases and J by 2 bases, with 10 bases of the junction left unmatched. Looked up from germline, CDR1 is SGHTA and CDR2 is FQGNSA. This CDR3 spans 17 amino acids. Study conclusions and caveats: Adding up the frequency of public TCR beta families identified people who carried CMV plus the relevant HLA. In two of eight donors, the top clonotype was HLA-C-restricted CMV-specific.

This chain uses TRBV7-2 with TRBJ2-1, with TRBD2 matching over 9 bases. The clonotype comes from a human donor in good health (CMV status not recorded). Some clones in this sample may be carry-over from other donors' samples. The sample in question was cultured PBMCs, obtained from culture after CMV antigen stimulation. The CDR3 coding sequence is TGTGCCAGCAGCGGGACTAGCCCAACTTTTCCCTACAATGAGCAGTTCTTC. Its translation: CASSGTSPTFPYNEQFF.